This entry describes one T cell receptor beta chain. The data derive from a study of shared clonotypes between healthy human individuals. The overall study: CD4 naive cells filled three plates per donor, CD4 memory three, CD8 naive two and CD8 memory one.

Profiled with immunoSEQ multiplex PCR; TCRdb holds only in-frame clones, not every one. The table shows around 2.1 million clones, with approximately 94% occurring only once. The CDR3 has 16 residues. Trimming stripped 4 bases from V and 0 bases from J, with 16 bases between. Germline loops: CDR1 KGHSH, CDR2 LQKENI. CD45RO-negative, CCR7-positively selected cells formed the naive CD8 fraction, excluding terminally differentiated effector memory CD45RA+ cells. All donors were healthy HIV-negative adults lacking recent acute infections or vaccinations. Sequenced input: naive CD8+ T cells from PBMCs. The rearrangement links TRBV18 to TRBJ2-7; D possibly corresponds to TRBD2 (6 bases). This receptor was identified in a man younger than 35 in good health. Some clones in this sample may be carry-over from other donors' samples. As DNA, the CDR3 is TGTGCCAGCTCACTGGTAAGGAGGGAGGCCTCCTACGAGCAGTACTTC. Its translation: CASSLVRREASYEQYF.